The rows below give T cell receptor beta chains drawn from one sample of a study of tumor-infiltrating lymphocytes in oesophageal squamous cell carcinoma. Using its own MiXCR run on the PCR reads, TCRdb lists one record per CDR3 protein. The repertoire includes about 22,000 distinct CDR3 sequences, under 35% of them detected once, and over 15% sits in the top ten. The sample comprised esophageal tumor tissue. The receptors come from a female donor with esophageal squamous cell carcinoma. Both conserved end residues are part of each CDR3. The order of the fields is J gene, clone size, V gene, D gene, CDR3 DNA, CDR3 protein. A D gene is named only where the DNA matches it firmly. The size field is filled for only some rows; it gives once, few, many or a size class.

>TRBJ2-6|.|TRBV11-1|.
TGTGCCAGCAGCGGAGGTCCGGGACAATCATACGTCCTGACTTTC
CASSGGPGQSYVLTF
>TRBJ1-4|.|TRBV7-2|.
TGTGCCAGCAGCCGCGACAGGATAAATGAAAAACTGTTTTTT
CASSRDRINEKLFF
>TRBJ2-3|.|TRBV9|TRBD2
TGTGCCAGCAGCGGTCCTAGCGGGAGGAGGTTAGATACGCAGTATTTT
CASSGPSGRRLDTQYF
>TRBJ2-2|.|TRBV30|.
TGTGCCTGGAGTGTATTCGGAGGGGACCACACCGGGGAGCTGTTTTTT
CAWSVFGGDHTGELFF
>TRBJ1-6|.|TRBV20-1|.
.
CSARVAGGTYEQYF
>TRBJ2-5|many|TRBV10-3|TRBD2
TGTGCCATCAGTAACTTAGCGGGAGGGAGCAATGAGCAGTACTTC
CAISNLAGGSNEQYF
>TRBJ1-1|many|TRBV7-9|TRBD1
TGTGCCAGCAGCGGCGACAGGGGGGTCACTGAAGCTTTCTTT
CASSGDRGVTEAFF
>TRBJ2-5|many|TRBV4-2|.
TGTGCCAGCAGCCAAGATGCGAGACAAGAGACCCAGTACTTC
CASSQDARQETQYF
>TRBJ2-7|.|TRBV6-1|TRBD2
TGTGCCAGCAGTGAAGTCTGCGGGCGGGAGCAAGACGAGCAGTACTTC
CASSEVCGREQDEQYF
>TRBJ2-5|.|TRBV6-8|TRBD2
TGTGCCAGCAGTTATGGGGGGGTCACGGGTACGCAGTACTTC
CASSYGGVTGTQYF
>TRBJ2-7|.|TRBV7-2|.
TGTGCCAGCAGCTTAACCGGGACACCGTACTACGAGCAGTACTTC
CASSLTGTPYYEQYF
>TRBJ2-1|.|TRBV7-6|.
TGTGCCAGCAGCTTCGGGACCACCACCTACAATGAGCAGTTCTTC
CASSFGTTTYNEQFF
>TRBJ2-7|medium-sized|TRBV6-6|.
TGTGCCAGCAGTTACTCGACCCTTACTAGCTCCTACGAGCAGTACTTC
CASSYSTLTSSYEQYF
>TRBJ2-1|large|TRBV27|TRBD2
TGTGCCAGCAGTAAGCTAGCGGGAGGGCACAATGAGCAGTTCTTC
CASSKLAGGHNEQFF
>TRBJ2-7|.|TRBV10-3|TRBD2
TGTGCCACAGCGGGAGTTGTCGAGCAGTACTTC
CATAGVVEQYF
>TRBJ2-4|once|TRBV6-8|.
TGTGCCAGCAGTTACAAGTTCAAAGGAAACGAGAAGTTCTTC
CASSYKFKGNEKFF
>TRBJ2-3|.|TRBV7-3|.
TGTGCCAGCAGCTTAGGGGCCACCACAGATACGCAGTATTTT
CASSLGATTDTQYF
>TRBJ2-1|medium-sized|TRBV7-2|TRBD1
TGTGCCAGCAGCCTACCGGGACAGAAGGTCAATGAGCAGTTCTTC
CASSLPGQKVNEQFF
>TRBJ2-1|many|TRBV5-1|.
TGCGCCAGCAGCCGCACAGGTCCGGCCTACAATGAGCAGTTCTTC
CASSRTGPAYNEQFF
>TRBJ1-2|few|TRBV15|.
TGTGCCACCGGAGACAGGTTGTTAGATGGCTACACCTTC
CATGDRLLDGYTF
>TRBJ2-1|many|TRBV12-3/TRBV12-4|TRBD1
TGTGCCAGCAGACCGACAGGGGCCTACAATGAGCAGTTCTTC
CASRPTGAYNEQFF
>TRBJ2-5|.|TRBV7-3|TRBD2
TGTGCCGCTAGGGCAGGGGCTCGGACTAGCGGGAGGGCCGTGAGAGAGACCCAGTACTTC
CAARAGARTSGRAVRETQYF
>TRBJ2-5|.|TRBV13|.
TGCGCCAGCAGCTTGGCCCCGGGACAACGCCTAGAGACCCAGTACTTC
CASSLAPGQRLETQYF